One sample yielded the 2 T cell receptor beta chains listed below, sequenced in a study. TCRdb analysed the RT-PCR reads with MiXCR anew, one entry per CDR3 protein. The sample shows more than 550,000 distinct CDR3 sequences, approximately 14% of them seen only once. Sequencing input: memory CD4+ T cells from blood. Source of these receptors: a female donor in good health, serving as a healthy control.

There are a few counts of this clonotype. One junction end does not reproduce the germline sequence, and a read error may be involved. The chain combines TRBV20-1 with TRBJ1-5, with no clear D. The CDR3 totals 14 residues. The V gene's germline CDR1 is DFQATT and CDR2 SNEGSKA (reference sequence). The chain's CDR3 is CSARGREYNQPQHF. CDR3 nucleotide sequence: TGCAGTGCGAGAGGCCGGGAGTATAATCAGCCCCAGCATTTT.

The chain is built from TRBV12-3 or TRBV12-4 and TRBJ2-2; 10 bases are shared with TRBD1. V was clipped by 7 bases and J by 5 bases; unmatched bases: 4. This CDR3 is built from 14 residues. This CDR3 reads CASKGQGWTGELFF. CDR3 sequence (DNA): TGTGCCAGCAAGGGACAGGGGTGGACCGGGGAGCTGTTTTTT.